Below, 14 T cell receptor beta chains from the same sample are listed, as sequenced in a study of PD-L1 blockade in urothelial cancer. Repertoires were generated with immunoSEQ multiplex PCR, while TCRdb's copy carries only in-frame clones and drops some. This sample has some 35,000 clones; just over 35% occur once, and the top ten carry approximately 9%. Sample: tumor tissue, taken before atezolizumab (anti-PD-L1) treatment. The receptors shown here come from a man in his 60s with urothelial cancer.

Only a few counts were recorded for this clone. The gene calls are TRBV11-3 and TRBJ2-7, with TRBD1 matching 10 bases. The V gene's germline CDR1 is SGHNT and CDR2 YENEEA. V shed 1 base and J 3 bases; nucleotides not matched to a gene: 9. The CDR3 loop spans 17 amino acids. The CDR3 coding sequence is TGTGCCAGCAGCTTAGGAGACAGGGGGCGAGGAGGCTACGAGCAGTACTTC. It codes for CASSLGDRGRGGYEQYF.

This clone appeared once. The genes are TRBV5-1 and TRBJ2-3; TRBD1 is a possible D gene (5 bases). The CDR3 loop spans 16 amino acids. Germline lookup yields CDR1 SGHRS and CDR2 YFSETQ. V lost 2 bases to trimming and J lost 0 bases, with 13 bases between them. As DNA, the CDR3 is TGCGCCAGCAGCTTTACAGGTTTAACTAGCACAGATACGCAGTATTTT. Translation: CASSFTGLTSTDTQYF.

This clone turned up a few times. This chain joins TRBV2 and TRBJ1-2; 7 nucleotides align to TRBD1. From germline, CDR1 is SNHLY and CDR2 FYNNEI. V shed 7 bases and J 6 bases; nucleotides not matched to a gene: 11. The CDR3 has 14 amino acids. The CDR3 is CASINRGPWDGYTF. The CDR3 nucleotides read TGTGCCAGCATCAACAGGGGTCCTTGGGATGGCTACACCTTC. Using reference TRBV2 and TRBJ1-2 for the parts outside the CDR3, the full variable domain is EPEVTQTPSHQVTQMGQEVILRCVPISNHLYFYWYRQILGQKVEFLVSFYNNEISEKSEIFDDQFSVERPDGSNFTLKIRSTKLEDSAMYFCASINRGPWDGYTFGSGTRLTVV.

V gene TRBV5-1 combines with J gene TRBJ2-2; 7 bases match TRBD1. The CDR3 is 15 amino acids. After removal of 4 bases from V and 7 bases from J, the junction contained 10 bases not matched to a gene. Germline assignment: CDR1 SGHRS and CDR2 YFSETQ. The CDR3 DNA reads TGCGCCAGCAGCGCTAAACAGGGGTCAAACGGGGAGCTGTTTTTT. The encoded protein is CASSAKQGSNGELFF.

The chain carries TRBV5-1 and TRBJ2-3; D ambiguous. This CDR3 has 14 amino acids. The germline V gene encodes CDR1 SGHRS and CDR2 YFSETQ. The ends were cut back, 6 bases at V and 0 bases at J, with 11 bases in the middle. The CDR3 region has the DNA TGCGCCAGCATGTCGGCAGCTAGCACAGATACGCAGTATTTT. It codes for CASMSAASTDTQYF.

This clone was recorded once. The rearrangement uses TRBV18 and TRBJ1-1; D uncertain. CDR1 and CDR2 (germline): KGHSH, LQKENI. The CDR3 has 13 residues. V was pared by 3 bases and J by 0 bases, with 5 bases between. The CDR3 bases are TGTGCCAGCTCACCCAGGATGAACACTGAAGCTTTCTTT. It is translated as CASSPRMNTEAFF. Drawing the rest from reference TRBV18 and TRBJ1-1, the complete variable domain is NAGVMQNPRHLVRRRGQEARLRCSPMKGHSHVYWYRQLPEEGLKFMVYLQKENIIDESGMPKERFSAEFPKEGPSILRIQQVVRGDSAAYFCASSPRMNTEAFFGQGTRLTVV.

In its sample, this clone was seen many times. The genes are TRBV6-8 and TRBJ2-7; D is perhaps TRBD1 or TRBD2 (6 bases each). The CDR3 extends over 15 amino acids. Deletions cut 7 bases from V and 0 bases from J, with 16 bases between. CDR1 is MNHGY, CDR2 SAAAGT, per germline. The CDR3 region is CASTFGGGTSYEQYF. CDR3 DNA: TGTGCCAGCACCTTCGGAGGGGGTACCTCCTACGAGCAGTACTTC.

This clone appeared a few times. This rearrangement joins TRBV10-3 to TRBJ2-7; D is unclear. The CDR3 is 14 residues long. CDR1 is ENHRY, CDR2 SYGVKD, per germline. The V end lost 2 bases, the J end lost 8 bases, and 16 bases lay between the germline ends. CDR3 sequence: CAISEGRPSDKQYF. CDR3 nucleotides: TGTGCCATCAGTGAGGGACGGCCCTCAGACAAGCAGTACTTC.

This rearrangement joins TRBV18 to TRBJ2-3; 9 bases align to TRBD1. Germline CDR1 reads KGHSH; CDR2 reads LQKENI. The CDR3 loop spans 14 amino acids. V lost 3 bases and J lost 5; bases outside the gene matches: 3. The CDR3 nucleotides read TGTGCCAGCTCACCTCGGACAGGGGTAGATACGCAGTATTTT. Encoded protein: CASSPRTGVDTQYF.

This clone is medium-sized (0.01 to 0.1%) by share. The chain carries TRBV28 and TRBJ1-1; D is perhaps TRBD1 (5 bases). Germline V lookup: CDR1 MDHEN, CDR2 SYDVKM. Trimming cost V 5 bases and J 1 base, with 11 bases left between them. The CDR3 has 14 residues. The CDR3 sequence is CASSNQGWNTEAFF. Written as DNA, the CDR3 is TGTGCCAGCAGTAATCAGGGTTGGAACACTGAAGCTTTCTTT.

This clone was seen only a few times. The chain carries TRBV6-7 and TRBJ1-6; the D gene is possibly TRBD1 (6 bases). TRBV6-7 is designated an ORF whose function remains uncertain. The V and J ends lost 5 bases and 5 bases respectively, with 19 bases between them. CDR3 length: 17 residues. In DNA, the CDR3 is TGTGCCAGCAGTCTCCTCCGGCCGGGGGCAAATAATTCACCCCTCCACTTT. This encodes CASSLLRPGANNSPLHF.

The chain is built from TRBV11-3 and TRBJ1-2, with TRBD1 identical over 8 bases. Germline values: CDR1 SGHNT, CDR2 YENEEA. Trimming at V came to 6 bases and at J to 8 bases, leaving 11 bases not matched to a gene. This CDR3 region has 14 residues. CDR3 DNA: TGTGCCAGCAGGCCACAAGGACAGGGAGAGGGCTACACCTTC. Amino acid sequence: CASRPQGQGEGYTF.

The table lists this clone with a few counts. The chain employs TRBV9 and TRBJ1-3; no clear D. Germline V gene lookup returns CDR1 SGDLS and CDR2 YYNGEE. The CDR3 is made up of 17 amino acids. The ends were cut back, 0 bases at V and 6 bases at J, with 19 bases in the middle. The CDR3 DNA follows: TGTGCCAGCAGCGTAGTTGCCGGCAGCCTCTCACAAAACACCATATATTTT. It yields the protein CASSVVAGSLSQNTIYF.

The V call is TRBV19, the J call TRBJ2-7, with D perhaps given as TRBD1 or TRBD2 (5 bases each). The CDR3 length is 16 residues. V lost 3 bases and J lost 2, with 17 bases in between. The germline V gene encodes CDR1 LNHDA and CDR2 SQIVND (reference sequence). CDR3 nucleotide sequence: TGTGCCAGTAGTATCTACGGGACGAACCCTACCTACGAGCAGTACTTC. Translated: CASSIYGTNPTYEQYF.